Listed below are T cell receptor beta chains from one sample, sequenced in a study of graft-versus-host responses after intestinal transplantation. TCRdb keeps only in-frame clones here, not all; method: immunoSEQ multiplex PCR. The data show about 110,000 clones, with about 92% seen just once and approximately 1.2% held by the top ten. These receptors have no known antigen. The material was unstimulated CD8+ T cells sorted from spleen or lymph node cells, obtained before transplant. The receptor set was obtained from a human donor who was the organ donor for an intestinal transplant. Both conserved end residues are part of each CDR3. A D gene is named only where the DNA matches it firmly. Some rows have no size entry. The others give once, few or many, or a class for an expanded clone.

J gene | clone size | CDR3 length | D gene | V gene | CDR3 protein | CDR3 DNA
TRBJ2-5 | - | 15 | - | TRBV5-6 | CASSPVGVRGETQYF | TGTGCCAGCAGCCCTGTGGGAGTGCGAGGAGAGACCCAGTACTTC
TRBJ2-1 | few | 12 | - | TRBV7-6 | CASSLDVNEQFF | TGTGCCAGCAGCCTGGACGTAAATGAGCAGTTCTTC
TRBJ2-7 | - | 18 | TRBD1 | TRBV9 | CASSVGPPRGTGGYEQYF | TGTGCCAGCAGCGTAGGACCCCCCCGCGGGACAGGGGGCTACGAGCAGTACTTC
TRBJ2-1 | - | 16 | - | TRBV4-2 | CASTKARDSSYNEQFF | TGTGCCAGCACCAAAGCCAGGGACTCCTCCTACAATGAGCAGTTCTTC
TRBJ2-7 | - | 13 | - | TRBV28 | CASGPGTAYEQYF | TGTGCCAGCGGCCCTGGAACAGCCTACGAGCAGTACTTC
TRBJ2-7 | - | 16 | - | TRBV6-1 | CASSEALQKPSYEQYF | TGTGCCAGCAGTGAAGCGCTCCAGAAACCCTCCTACGAGCAGTACTTC
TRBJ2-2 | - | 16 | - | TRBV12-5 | CASGLVGFSAEGGLFF | TGTGCTAGTGGTTTGGTAGGGTTTAGTGCGGAAGGGGGGCTGTTTTTT
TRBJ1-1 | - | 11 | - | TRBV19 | CASRKNTEAFF | TGTGCCAGTAGGAAGAACACTGAAGCTTTCTTT
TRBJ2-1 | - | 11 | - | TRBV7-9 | CASSSPTEQFF | TGTGCCAGCAGCTCCCCAACTGAGCAGTTCTTC
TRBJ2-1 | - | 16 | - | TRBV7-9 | CASSLGEGGSYNEQFF | TGTGCCAGCAGCTTAGGTGAAGGGGGCTCCTACAATGAGCAGTTCTTC
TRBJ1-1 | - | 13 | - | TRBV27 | CASSLAWNTEAFF | TGTGCCAGCAGTTTGGCCTGGAACACTGAAGCTTTCTTT
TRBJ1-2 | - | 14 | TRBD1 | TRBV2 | CASAPDDRGQGYTF | TGTGCCAGCGCCCCCGACGACAGGGGGCAAGGCTACACCTTC
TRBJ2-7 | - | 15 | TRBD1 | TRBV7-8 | CASSSGTGGAYEQYF | TGTGCCAGCAGCTCCGGGACAGGGGGCGCATACGAGCAGTACTTC
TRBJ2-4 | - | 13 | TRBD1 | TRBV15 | CATSRDTGAIQYF | TGTGCCACCAGCAGGGACACAGGGGCCATTCAGTACTTC
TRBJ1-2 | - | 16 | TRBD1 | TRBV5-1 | CASSYISGQGGYGYTF | TGCGCCAGCAGTTACATCTCGGGACAGGGAGGCTATGGCTACACCTTC
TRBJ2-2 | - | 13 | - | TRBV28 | CASSSLDTGELFF | TGTGCCAGCAGTAGCCTTGATACCGGGGAGCTGTTTTTT
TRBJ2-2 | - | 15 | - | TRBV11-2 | CASSLGLRTTGELFF | TGTGCCAGCAGCTTAGGATTGCGAACGACGGGGGAGCTGTTTTTT
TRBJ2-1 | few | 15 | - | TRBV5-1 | CASSTGDHPRDEQFF | TGCGCCAGCAGCACCGGGGACCACCCTAGGGATGAGCAGTTCTTC
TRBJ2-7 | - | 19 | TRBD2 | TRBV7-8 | CASSLAWGGPGPSGYEQYF | TGTGCCAGCAGCTTAGCGTGGGGGGGTCCAGGGCCCTCAGGGTACGAGCAGTACTTC
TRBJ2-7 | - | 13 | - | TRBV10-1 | CASSERAGYEQYF | TGCGCCAGCAGTGAGAGGGCAGGCTACGAGCAGTACTTC
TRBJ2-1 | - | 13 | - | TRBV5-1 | CASSSWGGPDQFF | TGCGCCAGCAGCTCCTGGGGAGGCCCAGACCAGTTCTTC
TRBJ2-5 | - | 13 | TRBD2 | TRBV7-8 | CASSLISGSLSYF | TGTGCCAGCAGCTTGATTAGCGGGAGTCTCTCGTACTTC
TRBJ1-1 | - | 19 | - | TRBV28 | CASSLYSLGPAPKNTEAFF | TGTGCCAGCAGTTTATATTCCCTGGGACCAGCACCGAAGAACACTGAAGCTTTCTTT
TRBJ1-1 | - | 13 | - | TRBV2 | CASSDRLNTEAFF | TGTGCCAGCAGTGACAGGTTGAACACTGAAGCTTTCTTT
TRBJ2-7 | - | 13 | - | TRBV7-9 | CASSLDWGSEQYF | TGTGCCAGCAGCTTAGATTGGGGTAGCGAGCAGTACTTC
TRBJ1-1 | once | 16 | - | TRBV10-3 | CAIKRTQGTENTEAFF | TGTGCCATCAAAAGGACCCAGGGGACGGAGAACACTGAAGCTTTCTTT
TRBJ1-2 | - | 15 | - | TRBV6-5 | CASSLTGGGDYGYTF | TGTGCCAGCAGCCTAACAGGAGGAGGGGATTATGGCTACACCTTC
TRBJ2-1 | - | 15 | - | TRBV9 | CASSPSAFSYNEQFF | TGTGCCAGCAGCCCTAGCGCCTTCTCCTACAATGAGCAGTTCTTC
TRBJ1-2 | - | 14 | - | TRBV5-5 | CASSLEGFNYGYTF | TGTGCCAGCAGCTTAGAAGGGTTTAACTATGGCTACACCTTC
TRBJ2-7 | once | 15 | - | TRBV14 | CASSLGAPSPYEQYF | TGTGCCAGCAGCCTGGGGGCACCTTCTCCCTACGAGCAGTACTTC
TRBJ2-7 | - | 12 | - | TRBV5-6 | CASSLDRDEQYF | TGTGCCAGCAGCTTGGACCGGGACGAGCAGTACTTC
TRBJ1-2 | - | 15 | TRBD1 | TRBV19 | CASSIGTGAPAGYTF | TGTGCCAGTAGTATTGGCACAGGGGCTCCTGCTGGCTACACCTTC
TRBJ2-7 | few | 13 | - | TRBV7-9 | CASSPDNWGEQYF | TGTGCCAGCAGCCCCGATAATTGGGGCGAGCAGTACTTC
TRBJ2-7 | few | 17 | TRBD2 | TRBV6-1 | CASSEATGLASSYEQYF | TGTGCCAGCAGTGAAGCGACTGGACTAGCGAGCTCCTACGAGCAGTACTTC
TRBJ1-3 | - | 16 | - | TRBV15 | CATSRVGRYSGNTIYF | TGTGCCACCAGCAGAGTAGGGCGCTACTCTGGAAACACCATATATTTT
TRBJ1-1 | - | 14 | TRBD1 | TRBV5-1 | CASSFTGANTEAFF | TGCGCCAGCAGCTTTACAGGGGCGAACACTGAAGCTTTCTTT
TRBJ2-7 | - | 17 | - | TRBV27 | CASSPNLRDFLLYERYF | TGTGCCAGCAGTCCCAATCTTCGGGACTTTTTACTCTACGAGCGGTACTTC
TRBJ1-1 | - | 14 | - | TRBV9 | CASSVAWGGTEAFF | TGTGCCAGCAGCGTAGCCTGGGGGGGGACTGAAGCTTTCTTT
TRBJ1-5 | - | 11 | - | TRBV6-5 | CASSDGQPQHF | TGTGCCAGCAGTGATGGTCAGCCCCAGCATTTT
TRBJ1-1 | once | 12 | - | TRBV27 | CASSFRNTEAFF | TGTGCCAGCAGTTTTCGGAACACTGAAGCTTTCTTT
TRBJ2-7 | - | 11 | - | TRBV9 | CASSGGTEQYF | TGTGCCAGCAGTGGGGGGACCGAGCAGTACTTC
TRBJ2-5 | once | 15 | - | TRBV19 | CASSIDPAQQETQYF | TGTGCCAGTAGTATAGATCCAGCACAGCAAGAGACCCAGTACTTC
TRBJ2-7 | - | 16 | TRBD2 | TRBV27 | CASSPTSGRGTYEQYF | TGTGCCAGCAGTCCCACTAGCGGGAGGGGGACCTACGAGCAGTACTTC
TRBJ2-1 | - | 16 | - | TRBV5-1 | CASSWYQRTYYNEQFF | TGCGCCAGCAGCTGGTATCAGCGGACTTATTACAATGAGCAGTTCTTC
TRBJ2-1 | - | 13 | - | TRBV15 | CATSRGPDNEQFF | TGTGCCACCAGCAGAGGGCCCGATAATGAGCAGTTCTTC
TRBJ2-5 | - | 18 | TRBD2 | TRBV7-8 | CASSSFIAGGPGAETQYF | TGTGCCAGCAGCTCCTTTATAGCGGGAGGGCCTGGGGCTGAGACCCAGTACTTC
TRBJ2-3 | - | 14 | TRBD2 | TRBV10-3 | CAISGTSGTDTQYF | TGTGCCATCAGTGGGACTAGCGGGACGGATACGCAGTATTTT
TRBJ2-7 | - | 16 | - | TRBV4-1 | CASSQEWQGNTYEQYF | TGCGCCAGCAGCCAAGAATGGCAGGGGAACACCTACGAGCAGTACTTC
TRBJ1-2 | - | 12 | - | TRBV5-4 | CAWNQGNYGYTF | TGTGCCTGGAATCAGGGGAACTATGGCTACACCTTC
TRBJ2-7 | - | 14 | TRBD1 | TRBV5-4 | CASSPGTGAYEQYF | TGTGCCAGCAGCCCCGGGACAGGGGCCTACGAGCAGTACTTC
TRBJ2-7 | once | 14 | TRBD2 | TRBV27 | CASSLGASGYEQYF | TGTGCCAGCAGTTTAGGGGCTAGCGGGTACGAGCAGTACTTC
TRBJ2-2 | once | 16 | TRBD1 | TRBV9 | CASSPGDRGATGELFF | TGTGCCAGCAGCCCCGGGGACAGGGGGGCCACCGGGGAGCTGTTTTTT
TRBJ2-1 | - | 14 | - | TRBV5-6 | CASSSTDSYNEQFF | TGTGCCAGCAGCTCGACTGATTCCTACAATGAGCAGTTCTTC
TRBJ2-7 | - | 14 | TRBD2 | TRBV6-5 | CASSYAGETYEQYF | TGTGCCAGCAGTTACGCGGGGGAGACCTACGAGCAGTACTTC
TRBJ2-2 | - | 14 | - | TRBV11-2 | CASSPGGSTGELFF | TGTGCCAGCAGCCCTGGGGGGTCCACCGGGGAGCTGTTTTTT
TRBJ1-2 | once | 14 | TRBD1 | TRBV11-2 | CASSWTGANDGYTF | TGTGCCAGCAGCTGGACAGGGGCTAACGATGGCTACACCTTC
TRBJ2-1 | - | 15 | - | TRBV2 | CASVWTGVLYNEQFF | TGTGCCAGCGTTTGGACGGGAGTCCTCTACAATGAGCAGTTCTTC
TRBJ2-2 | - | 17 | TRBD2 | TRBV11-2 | CASSLERLAETTGELFF | TGTGCCAGCAGCTTAGAGAGACTAGCGGAAACCACCGGGGAGCTGTTTTTT